This T cell receptor beta chain was observed in a study of regulatory T cells in long-lasting Graves disease. Points from the study as a whole: Rather than thyroid tissue, only peripheral blood underwent study.

V was pared by 8 bases and J by 0 bases, with 13 bases between. The CDR3 covers 14 residues. CDR1 and CDR2 (germline): MNHEY, SMNVEV (reference sequence). TCR beta libraries were built with iRepertoire HTBI primers and Arm-PCR of CDR3 regions. One entry per CDR3 protein, called by TCRdb with MiXCR from the multiplex PCR reads. In the table there are approximately 540,000 distinct CDR3 sequences, around 11% of which are singletons. A remark on this clonotype: Its antigen is unknown.

Time point meaning: newly diagnosed GD, antithyroid drugs for less than 3 months. Researchers made the TCR library from RNA that was extracted from PBMCs. These data were likewise used in another study, on T cells in Graves' hyperthyroidism and ophthalmopathy.

The starting material was peripheral blood mononuclear cells (PBMCs), obtained at new diagnosis, from a patient treated with antithyroid drugs. The chain combines TRBV27 with TRBJ1-2, with D possibly matching TRBD1 (6 bases). The receptor was isolated from a woman in her 30s with Graves disease. CDR3 region: CASRGGASNYGYTF. CDR3 nucleotide sequence: TGTGCCAGCCGCGGGGGGGCTTCTAACTATGGCTACACCTTC.